This T cell receptor beta chain was recorded in a study of blood T cell repertoires in COVID-19. Study context: T cells, B-cell-depleted T cells, or PBMCs provided the cDNA or gDNA that served as material.

Participant-reported clinical history was the basis for cohort assignment. Germline V CDR1 and CDR2: SGHRS, YFSETQ. Trimming took 6 bases from V and 4 from J; bases not matched to a gene: 15. This CDR3 has 16 residues. In the authors' methods: Estimation of nucleated cell counts relied on the amplification of reference gene primers. Sequenced by immunoSEQ multiplex PCR; TCRdb stores in-frame clones only, minus some. V, J and clone size derive from that table, while D and trimming were established from the DNA sequence. This sample has nearly 350,000 clones, with roughly 87% found just once. The TCR was taken from a woman aged 25 to 39 who had recovered from COVID-19. The sample was PBMCs or T cells enriched from blood (not recorded which). This chain uses TRBV5-1 with TRBJ1-2; 7 positions match TRBD1. The CDR3 sequence: CASTYLPTDRVYGYTF. CDR3 bases: TGCGCCAGCACATACCTCCCGACTGACAGGGTCTATGGCTACACCTTC.